Listed here are 25 T cell receptor beta chains from one sample, sequenced in a study of blood T cell repertoires in COVID-19. Clones were sequenced by immunoSEQ multiplex PCR, and TCRdb holds only the in-frame ones, with some missing. The table has approximately 300,000 clones, approximately 88% seen once; the top ten hold 4% to 6%. The sample comprised PBMCs or T cells enriched from blood (not recorded which). The receptor set was obtained from a man in his 60s who had recovered from COVID-19.

The chain has TRBV18 and TRBJ1-1, with unresolved D. Trimming pared 6 bases from V and 1 base from J, leaving 9 bases between. This CDR3 has 13 amino acids. CDR1 is KGHSH, CDR2 LQKENI, per germline. In nucleotides, the CDR3 is TGTGCCAGCTCTTCCTCGGGGAACACTGAAGCTTTCTTT. Protein: CASSSSGNTEAFF.

The rearrangement joins TRBV21-1 to TRBJ2-3; the tabulated D call, TRBD1, remains unverified against the DNA. TRBV21-1 is tagged as a pseudogene. The CDR3 length is 17 residues. CDR3 DNA sequence: TGTGCCAGCGACGACGCCTTTGGGGGCCCGAGGGGGGATACGCAGTATTTT. It yields the protein CASDDAFGGPRGDTQYF.

The chain carries TRBV7-2 and TRBJ1-1; D possibly corresponds to TRBD1 (5 bases). V shed 1 base and J shed 1 base, with 13 bases lying between them. This CDR3 comprises 16 residues. Germline values: CDR1 SGHTA, CDR2 FQGNSA. CDR3 sequence: CASSLVWGLRNTEAFF. The CDR3 coding sequence is TGTGCCAGCAGCTTAGTTTGGGGACTCAGGAACACTGAAGCTTTCTTT.

The gene calls are TRBV6-2 or TRBV6-3 and TRBJ2-5; TRBD2 matches at 13 bases. With V trimmed by 4 bases and J by 5 bases, 4 bases remained unmatched. Germline V CDR1 and CDR2: MNHEY, SVGEGT. The CDR3 sequence is 15 residues long. As DNA, the CDR3 is TGTGCCAGCAGTTGGACTAGCGGGAGTGGGGAGACCCAGTACTTC. Amino acid sequence: CASSWTSGSGETQYF.

This clone was detected only once. The rearrangement joins TRBV7-2 to TRBJ2-7; D is possibly TRBD2 (6 bases). V lost 0 bases to trimming and J lost 7 bases, with 13 bases between them. The CDR3 runs to 14 residues. CDR1 is SGHTA, CDR2 FQGNSA, per germline. CDR3 loop: CASSLARGGREQYF. CDR3 DNA: TGTGCCAGCAGCTTAGCTCGAGGAGGGAGGGAGCAGTACTTC. Variable domain in full (rest from reference TRBV7-2 and TRBJ2-7): GAGVSQSPSNKVTEKGKDVELRCDPISGHTALYWYRQSLGQGLEFLIYFQGNSAPDKSGLPSDRFSAERTGGSVSTLTIQRTQQEDSAVYLCASSLARGGREQYFGPGTRLTVT.

The V call is TRBV7-3, the J call TRBJ2-1; the D gene is possibly TRBD2 (5 bases). Germline CDR1 and CDR2: SGHTA and FQGTGA. The CDR3 runs to 16 residues. V was pared by 3 bases and J by 4 bases, with 16 bases between. The CDR3 bases are TGTGCCAGCAGCTTGCACGCGGGCGTTGAATACAATGAGCAGTTCTTC. This sequence encodes CASSLHAGVEYNEQFF.

CDR3 DNA sequence: TGTGCCAGCTCACACGGACAGGGAATGGGCAATCAGCCCCAGCATTTT. This gives the protein CASSHGQGMGNQPQHF. J is TRBJ1-5 and V is TRBV18, with 8 bases matching TRBD1. The ends lost 4 bases at V and 2 bases at J; junction bases unmatched: 7. The germline V gene encodes CDR1 KGHSH and CDR2 LQKENI. The CDR3 is 16 residues long. Full variable domain (rest looked up from reference TRBV18 and TRBJ1-5): NAGVMQNPRHLVRRRGQEARLRCSPMKGHSHVYWYRQLPEEGLKFMVYLQKENIIDESGMPKERFSAEFPKEGPSILRIQQVVRGDSAAYFCASSHGQGMGNQPQHFGDGTRLSIL.

V gene TRBV19 combines with J gene TRBJ2-3; 9 positions match TRBD2. This CDR3 is 14 amino acids long. V lost 3 bases and J lost 6; bases outside the gene matches: 4. CDR1 LNHDA and CDR2 SQIVND come from the germline V gene (reference sequence). The CDR3 coding sequence is TGTGCCAGTAGTATGCGGGAGGGCCATGATACGCAGTATTTT. Translation gives CASSMREGHDTQYF.

The V call is TRBV18, the J call TRBJ1-4; possibly TRBD1 for D (6 bases). Trimming left V 3 bases short and J 6 bases short, with 14 bases between. The CDR3 consists of 15 residues. Germline values: CDR1 KGHSH, CDR2 LQKENI. CDR3 loop: CASSPQGRADEKLFF. The CDR3 DNA is TGTGCCAGCTCACCTCAGGGGCGGGCGGATGAAAAACTGTTTTTT.

This chain connects TRBV7-2 to TRBJ1-5; D is unclear. Germline values: CDR1 SGHTA, CDR2 FQGNSA. The CDR3 is made up of 18 amino acids. V lost 0 bases to trimming and J lost 5 bases, with 20 bases between them. The CDR3 DNA reads as TGTGCCAGCAGCTTAGCGAGCGCCTACGGGGTTAGGGATCAGCCCCAGCATTTT. Translation: CASSLASAYGVRDQPQHF.

V gene TRBV4-2 combines with J gene TRBJ2-7, with 7 bases fitting TRBD1. The V segment lost 4 bases and the J segment 7 bases; nucleotides outside the gene matches: 31. Germline V CDR1 and CDR2: LGHNA, YNFKEQ. The CDR3 covers 21 residues. The CDR3 DNA is TGTGCCAGCAGCCCCTTAGTAGGGGGCAACGTTAATGTCATTCGGCTTCGGGAGCAGTACTTC. Translation gives CASSPLVGGNVNVIRLREQYF.

The chain couples TRBV7-9 to TRBJ1-2; TRBD1 agrees at 8 bases. CDR3 size: 13 residues. J was trimmed by 8 bases and V by 4 bases; bases with no gene match: 6. Germline-derived CDR1 and CDR2 are SEHNR and FQNEAQ (reference sequence). The CDR3: CASSYQGARGYTF. Written as DNA, the CDR3 is TGTGCCAGCAGCTACCAGGGGGCGAGGGGCTACACCTTC.

The rearrangement joins TRBV11-3 to TRBJ2-3; TRBD1 or TRBD2 may be the D gene (6 bases each). The CDR3 length is 12 residues. Germline V gene lookup returns CDR1 SGHNT and CDR2 YENEEA. V was trimmed by 4 bases and J by 8 bases, leaving 10 bases between them. Here the CDR3 reads CASSSEGGTQYF. The CDR3 region has the DNA TGTGCCAGCAGCTCAGAGGGGGGTACGCAGTATTTT.

The chain has TRBV25-1 and TRBJ1-1; tentative D call: TRBD1 (6 bases). The V and J ends lost 8 bases and 7 bases respectively, with 11 bases between them. The germline V gene encodes CDR1 MGHDK and CDR2 SYGVNS. There are 11 residues in the CDR3. The chain's CDR3 is CASLTGFEAFF. The DNA of the CDR3 is TGTGCCAGCCTAACAGGGTTTGAAGCTTTCTTT. Using reference TRBV25-1 and TRBJ1-1 for the parts outside the CDR3, the full variable domain is EADIYQTPRYLVIGTGKKITLECSQTMGHDKMYWYQQDPGMELHLIHYSYGVNSTEKGDLSSESTVSRIRTEHFPLTLESARPSHTSQYLCASLTGFEAFFGQGTRLTVV.

This sequence joins TRBV2 and TRBJ2-7, with D perhaps TRBD2 (6 bases). Germline V gene lookup returns CDR1 SNHLY and CDR2 FYNNEI. CDR3 size: 15 residues. The germline V and J ends were trimmed by 1 base and 2 bases, with 12 bases remaining between them. CDR3 sequence reads: CASSEGSGDPYEQYF. The CDR3 region has the DNA TGTGCCAGCAGTGAAGGGTCGGGAGATCCCTACGAGCAGTACTTC.

The chain carries TRBV28 and TRBJ2-2; 7 bases match TRBD1. Trimming took 5 bases from V and 2 from J; bases not matched to a gene: 11. The germline V gene encodes CDR1 MDHEN and CDR2 SYDVKM. This CDR3 contains 17 residues. The CDR3 nucleotides are TGTGCCAGCAGTATACCCCAGGGACAGCCTAACACCGGGGAGCTGTTTTTT. Translated, it gives CASSIPQGQPNTGELFF.

The chain is built from TRBV19 and TRBJ1-5; 8 bases line up with TRBD1. There are 15 residues in the CDR3. The ends lost 1 base at V and 3 bases at J; junction bases unmatched: 2. Germline CDR1 is LNHDA and CDR2 is SQIVND (reference sequence). CDR3 sequence (DNA): TGTGCCAGTAGTATAGCCAGGGGGCCCAATCAGCCCCAGCATTTT. Translating gives CASSIARGPNQPQHF.

V and J are TRBV10-3 and TRBJ2-6, with D possibly TRBD2 on 8 matching bases. Trimming removed 11 bases from V and 1 base from J, with 27 bases in between. The CDR3 is made up of 19 amino acids. Germline-derived CDR1 and CDR2 are ENHRY and SYGVKD. The CDR3 DNA reads TGTGCCTCGGGAGGGCCGACAGGGAAGGGAGAGTCTGGGGCCAACGTCCTGACTTTC. Translating it yields CASGGPTGKGESGANVLTF.

The genes are TRBV10-3 and TRBJ1-1; 9 nucleotides align to TRBD1. Looked up from germline, CDR1 is ENHRY and CDR2 is SYGVKD. J lost 4 bases, V lost 6 bases, and 6 bases had no gene match. This CDR3 region has 14 residues. CDR3 nucleotide sequence: TGTGCCATCAGACCGGGACAGGGCACCACTGAAGCTTTCTTT. This translates into CAIRPGQGTTEAFF.

The genes are TRBV5-1 and TRBJ2-1; 8 positions match TRBD1. The CDR3 is made up of 13 amino acids. Germline V gene lookup returns CDR1 SGHRS and CDR2 YFSETQ. V lost 3 bases to trimming and J lost 5 bases; unmatched junction nucleotides: 1. In nucleotides, the CDR3 is TGCGCCAGCAGCTGGGACAGGAACAATGAGCAGTTCTTC. It encodes CASSWDRNNEQFF.

This clone has only one observation. This rearrangement joins TRBV11-3 to TRBJ1-5; maybe TRBD1 (6 bases). CDR1 and CDR2 from the germline V gene are SGHNT and YENEEA. V shed 1 base and J shed 0 bases, with 16 bases lying between them. The CDR3 is 18 amino acids. CDR3: CASSLVSFNRDSNQPQHF. CDR3 coding DNA: TGTGCCAGCAGCTTAGTTTCCTTTAACAGGGATAGCAATCAGCCCCAGCATTTT. Full variable domain (missing parts from reference TRBV11-3 and TRBJ1-5): EAGVVQSPRYKIIEKKQPVAFWCNPISGHNTLYWYLQNLGQGPELLIRYENEEAVDDSQLPKDRFSAERLKGVDSTLKIQPAELGDSAVYLCASSLVSFNRDSNQPQHFGDGTRLSIL.

V is TRBV28 and J is TRBJ1-2; a possible D gene is TRBD1 (6 bases). There are 15 residues in the CDR3. The germline gives CDR1 MDHEN, CDR2 SYDVKM. V was pared by 11 bases and J by 7 bases, with 26 bases between. The chain's CDR3 is CAGQKDRTLSGGYTF. The CDR3 bases are TGTGCCGGACAGAAAGACAGGACCCTAAGTGGTGGCTACACCTTC.

The chain carries TRBV6-5 and TRBJ1-5; D perhaps matches TRBD1 (5 bases). The V and J ends lost 3 bases and 7 bases respectively, with 13 bases between them. Germline V gene sequence: CDR1 MNHEY, CDR2 SVGAGI. This CDR3 has 14 amino acids. CDR3 region: CASSYQGVDQPQHF. DNA for the CDR3: TGTGCCAGCAGTTATCAGGGTGTGGACCAGCCCCAGCATTTT.

V and J are TRBV7-8 and TRBJ2-3, with D uncertain. Trimming removed 4 bases at V and 0 bases at J, with 8 bases between. The CDR3 covers 14 residues. Germline V gene sequence: CDR1 SGHVS, CDR2 FQNEAQ. CDR3 residues: CASSSVLSTDTQYF. For the CDR3, the DNA is TGTGCCAGCAGCTCGGTTCTCAGCACAGATACGCAGTATTTT.

The chain has TRBV21-1 and TRBJ1-2. TRBV21-1 is a documented pseudogene. This CDR3 spans 18 amino acids. The CDR3 DNA reads TGTGCCAGCAGCAAGAGGGAGGGGGAAGTGGAGTCTAACTATGGCTACACCTTC. Translating it yields CASSKREGEVESNYGYTF.